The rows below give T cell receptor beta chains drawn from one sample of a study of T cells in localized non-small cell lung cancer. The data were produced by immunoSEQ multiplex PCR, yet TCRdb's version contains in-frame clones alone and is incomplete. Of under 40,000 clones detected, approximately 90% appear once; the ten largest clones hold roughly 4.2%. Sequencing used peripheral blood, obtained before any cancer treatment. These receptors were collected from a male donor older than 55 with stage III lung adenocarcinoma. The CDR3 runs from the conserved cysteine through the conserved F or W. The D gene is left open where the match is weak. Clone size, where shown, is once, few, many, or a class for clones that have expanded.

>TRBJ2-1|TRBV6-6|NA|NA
CASTARQYNEQFF
TGTGCCAGCACCGCCCGACAGTACAATGAGCAGTTCTTC
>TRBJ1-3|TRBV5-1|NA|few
CASSLWGEENTIYF
TGCGCCAGCAGCTTGTGGGGGGAAGAAAACACCATATATTTT
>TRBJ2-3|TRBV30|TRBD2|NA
CAWSPGGSWTDTQYF
TGTGCCTGGAGTCCCGGCGGGAGTTGGACAGATACGCAGTATTTT
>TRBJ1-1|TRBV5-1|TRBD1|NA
CASSLGDRVATEAFF
TGCGCCAGCAGCTTGGGGGACAGGGTTGCCACTGAAGCTTTCTTT
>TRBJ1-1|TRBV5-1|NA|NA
CASSLDRSLAFF
TGCGCCAGCAGCTTGGACAGGTCTCTGGCTTTCTTT
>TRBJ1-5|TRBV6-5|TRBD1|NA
CASSYTGGGPQHF
TGTGCCAGCAGTTACACAGGGGGGGGGCCCCAGCATTTT
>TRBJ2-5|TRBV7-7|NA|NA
CASSSGRVLGETQYF
TGTGCCAGCAGCTCCGGACGGGTCCTTGGGGAGACCCAGTACTTC
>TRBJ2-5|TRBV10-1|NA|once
CASSNPGPPETQYF
TGCGCCAGCAGCAACCCGGGCCCCCCAGAGACCCAGTACTTC
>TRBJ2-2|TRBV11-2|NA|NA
CASSSTDHTGELFF
TGTGCCAGCAGCTCGACTGATCACACCGGGGAGCTGTTTTTT
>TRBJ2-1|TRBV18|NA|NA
CASSPADNEQFF
TGTGCCAGCTCACCAGCCGACAATGAGCAGTTCTTC
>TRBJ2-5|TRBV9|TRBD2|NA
CASSVEPGGETQYF
TGTGCCAGCAGCGTAGAACCCGGGGGGGAGACCCAGTACTTC
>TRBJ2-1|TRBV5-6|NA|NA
CASSPRGSKQFF
TGTGCCAGCAGCCCCCGTGGGTCTAAGCAGTTCTTC
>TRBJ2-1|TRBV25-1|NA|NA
CASSEYFDNEQFF
TGTGCCAGCAGTGAATATTTTGATAATGAGCAGTTCTTC
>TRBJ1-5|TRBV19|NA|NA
CASSIVPGGAGAQHF
TGTGCCAGTAGTATAGTCCCCGGGGGCGCGGGGGCCCAGCATTTT
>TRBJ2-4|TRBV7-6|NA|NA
CASSLNQGRDIQYF
TGTGCCAGCAGCTTAAATCAGGGGCGGGACATTCAGTACTTC
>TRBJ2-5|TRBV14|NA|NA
CASSRLTGRRQETQYF
TGTGCCAGCAGCCGTTTAACAGGGCGGCGCCAAGAGACCCAGTACTTC
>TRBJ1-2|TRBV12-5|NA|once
CASGNWGVGYGYTF
TGTGCTAGTGGCAACTGGGGGGTTGGGTATGGCTACACCTTC
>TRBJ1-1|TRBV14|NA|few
CASSQVQANGAFF
TGTGCCAGCAGCCAAGTACAGGCTAACGGGGCTTTCTTT
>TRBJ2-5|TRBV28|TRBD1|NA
CASSATGARETQYF
TGTGCCAGCAGTGCAACAGGGGCGCGGGAGACCCAGTACTTC
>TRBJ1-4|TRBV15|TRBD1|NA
CATSRVIGTGSNEKLFF
TGTGCCACCAGCAGAGTAATCGGGACAGGGAGTAATGAAAAACTGTTTTTT
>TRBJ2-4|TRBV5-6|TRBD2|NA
CASSGVGRDENIQYF
TGTGCCAGCAGCGGGGTTGGGAGGGATGAGAACATTCAGTACTTC
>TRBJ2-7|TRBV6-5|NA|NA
CASSYSSPGEQYF
TGTGCCAGCAGTTACTCTTCGCCCGGCGAGCAGTACTTC
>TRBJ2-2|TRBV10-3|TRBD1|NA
CAISRGTGNTGELFF
TGTGCCATCAGTCGAGGGACAGGAAACACCGGGGAGCTGTTTTTT
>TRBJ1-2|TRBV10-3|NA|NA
CAISTGNGYTF
TGTGCCATCAGTACAGGGAATGGCTACACCTTC
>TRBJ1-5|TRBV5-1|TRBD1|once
CASSSGTGGQPQHF
TGCGCCAGCAGCTCAGGGACAGGCGGTCAGCCCCAGCATTTT
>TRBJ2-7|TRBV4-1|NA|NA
CASSQADTFSYEQYF
TGCGCCAGCAGCCAAGCGGACACGTTCTCCTACGAGCAGTACTTC
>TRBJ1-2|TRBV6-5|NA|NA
CASSPGGYGYTF
TGTGCCAGCAGCCCCGGAGGCTATGGCTACACCTTC
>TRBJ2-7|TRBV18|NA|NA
CASSREGGILAYEQYF
TGTGCCAGCTCCCGTGAGGGCGGGATCCTCGCCTACGAGCAGTACTTC
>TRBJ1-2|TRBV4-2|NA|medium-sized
CASGDQGIGYTF
TGTGCCAGCGGCGATCAGGGGATTGGCTACACCTTC
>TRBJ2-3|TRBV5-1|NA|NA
CASSLEVDTQYF
TGCGCCAGCAGCTTAGAAGTAGATACGCAGTATTTT
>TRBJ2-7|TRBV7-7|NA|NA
CASSPQQGAGEQYF
TGTGCCAGCAGCCCTCAACAGGGAGCGGGCGAGCAGTACTTC
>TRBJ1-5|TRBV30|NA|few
CAWSVTKGNQPQHF
TGTGCCTGGAGTGTCACGAAGGGCAATCAGCCCCAGCATTTT
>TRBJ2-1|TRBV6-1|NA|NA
CASSSPVYNEQFF
TGTGCCAGCAGCTCACCTGTATACAATGAGCAGTTCTTC
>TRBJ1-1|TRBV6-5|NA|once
CATARGTEAFF
TGTGCCACCGCAAGGGGCACTGAAGCTTTCTTT
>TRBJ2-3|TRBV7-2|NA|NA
CASSLMAGLDTQYF
TGTGCCAGCAGCTTAATGGCGGGGTTAGATACGCAGTATTTT
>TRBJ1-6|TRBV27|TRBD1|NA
CASSDRVVPLHF
TGTGCCAGCAGCGACAGGGTAGTACCCCTCCACTTT
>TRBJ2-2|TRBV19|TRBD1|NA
CASKGTGRTGELFF
TGTGCCAGTAAGGGGACAGGGCGTACCGGGGAGCTGTTTTTT
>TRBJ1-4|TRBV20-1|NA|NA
CSARGEKLFF
TGCAGTGCTAGAGGTGAAAAACTGTTTTTT
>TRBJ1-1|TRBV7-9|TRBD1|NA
CASSLGQGATRFTEAFF
TGTGCCAGCAGCTTAGGACAGGGGGCTACTCGCTTCACTGAAGCTTTCTTT
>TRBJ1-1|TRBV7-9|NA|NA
CATSMELNTEAFF
TGTGCCACCTCCATGGAGCTGAACACTGAAGCTTTCTTT
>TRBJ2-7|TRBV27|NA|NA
CASSLVPGRVYEQYF
TGTGCCAGCAGTTTAGTCCCGGGACGGGTCTACGAGCAGTACTTC
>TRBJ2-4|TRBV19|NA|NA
CASSIGNPKNIQYF
TGTGCCAGTAGTATAGGGAATCCCAAAAACATTCAGTACTTC
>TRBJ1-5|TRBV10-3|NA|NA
CASSTRGNQPQHF
TGTGCCAGCAGTACCAGGGGTAATCAGCCCCAGCATTTT
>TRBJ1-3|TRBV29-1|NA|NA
CSVEMGNTIYF
TGCAGCGTTGAGATGGGAAACACCATATATTTT
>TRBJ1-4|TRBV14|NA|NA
CASSSHGEKLFF
TGTGCCAGCAGCTCCCACGGGGAAAAACTGTTTTTT
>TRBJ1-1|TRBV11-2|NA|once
CASSLDRVTEAFF
TGTGCCAGCAGCTTAGATCGGGTTACTGAAGCTTTCTTT